The 13 T cell receptor beta chains listed next were all sequenced from one sample in a study of blood T cell repertoires in COVID-19. Profiling relied on immunoSEQ multiplex PCR, and the TCRdb table lists in-frame clones only, not all of them. Of 60,000 to 70,000 clones listed, around 90% are singletons. The sequencing input was PBMCs or T cells enriched from blood (not recorded which). The receptors shown here come from a woman aged 40 to 49 who had recovered from COVID-19.

This clone came up once. The CDR3 reads CATSDSPPGGETQYF. Here the CDR3 DNA reads TGTGCCACCAGTGATTCCCCCCCGGGGGGGGAGACCCAGTACTTC. The J gene is TRBJ2-5, the V gene TRBV24-1, with 8 bases identical to TRBD2. Trimming at V came to 2 bases and at J to 5 bases, leaving 6 bases not matched to a gene. Germline loops: CDR1 KGHDR, CDR2 SFDVKD. The CDR3 is 15 residues long.

Only a few counts were recorded for this clone. The chain is built from TRBV19 and TRBJ1-5; unclear D gene. CDR3 size: 12 residues. Germline assignment: CDR1 LNHDA and CDR2 SQIVND (reference sequence). V was shortened by 3 bases and J by 6 bases, with 6 bases between the two germline ends. The CDR3 protein is CASSISFQPQHF. The CDR3 DNA follows: TGTGCCAGTAGTATCTCGTTTCAGCCCCAGCATTTT.

The chain carries TRBV7-9 and TRBJ1-1; the match to TRBD1 covers 9 bases. In germline, CDR1 is SEHNR, CDR2 FQNEAQ (reference sequence). With V trimmed by 6 bases and J by 3 bases, 8 bases remained unmatched. The CDR3 extends over 15 amino acids. The CDR3 region has the DNA TGTGCCAGCAGGTCCTCCCGGGACAGGGACACTGAAGCTTTCTTT. Translating it yields CASRSSRDRDTEAFF.

The rearrangement uses TRBV4-1 and TRBJ2-1; 7 bases line up with TRBD1. The CDR3 totals 13 residues. Germline values: CDR1 MGHRA, CDR2 YSYEKL. Trimming at V came to 0 bases and at J to 15 bases, leaving 8 bases not matched to a gene. The CDR3, as DNA: TGCGCCAGCAGCCAAGATCAAAGGGGGCCTCGGTTCTTC. Residues: CASSQDQRGPRFF.

V usage is TRBV5-1 and J usage is TRBJ2-5, with D tentatively TRBD2 (5 bases). The CDR3 runs to 14 residues. V lost 1 base and J 1 base, leaving 8 bases between the germline ends. Germline V gene sequence: CDR1 SGHRS, CDR2 YFSETQ. CDR3 loop: CASSLSTSQETQYF. The CDR3 nucleotides are TGCGCCAGCAGCTTGAGTACTAGCCAAGAGACCCAGTACTTC.

The chain carries TRBV24-1 and TRBJ2-1; 7 bases agree with TRBD2. V shed 3 bases, J shed 6 bases, and the junction held 4 bases outside the gene matches. This CDR3 is 14 amino acids long. Germline-derived CDR1 and CDR2 are KGHDR and SFDVKD. The CDR3 loop is CATSDPGEGNEQFF. The DNA of the CDR3 is TGTGCCACCAGTGATCCCGGGGAGGGCAATGAGCAGTTCTTC.

This chain uses TRBV5-1 with TRBJ2-1; 8 bases align to TRBD2. With 0 bases clipped from V and 8 bases from J, the junction kept 4 bases outside the gene matches. This CDR3 is built from 14 residues. In germline, CDR1 is SGHRS, CDR2 YFSETQ. CDR3 bases: TGCGCCAGCAGCTTGGGACCGGGAGGGGATGAGCAGTTCTTC. The encoded protein is CASSLGPGGDEQFF.

The CDR3 DNA reads TGTGCCAGCAGCCAGGGGGTGCTAGCGGGGGGAAAAGAGACCCAGTACTTC. This encodes CASSQGVLAGGKETQYF. The chain carries TRBV3-1 (or the pseudogene TRBV3-2) and TRBJ2-5; 11 bases map to TRBD2. From germline, CDR1 is LGHDT and CDR2 YNNKEL (reference sequence). The CDR3 covers 17 residues. V trimming: 3 bases; J trimming: 3 bases; junction bases outside the gene matches: 9.

This sequence joins TRBV7-2 and TRBJ2-1, with 7 bases matching TRBD2. CDR3 size: 16 residues. Germline values: CDR1 SGHTA, CDR2 FQGNSA. With V trimmed by 3 bases and J by 0 bases, 5 bases remained unmatched. This CDR3 reads CASSLHGGSSYNEQFF. Written as DNA, the CDR3 is TGTGCCAGCAGCTTGCACGGGGGGAGCTCCTACAATGAGCAGTTCTTC.

In this sample, this clone turned up a few times. The genes are TRBV10-1 and TRBJ1-1; 10 nucleotides match TRBD1. CDR1 and CDR2 from the germline V gene are WNHNN and SYGVQD (reference sequence). The CDR3 loop spans 22 amino acids. V was clipped by 2 bases and J by 1 base; unmatched bases: 22. CDR3 region: CASSEVILDRGNQWHENTEAFF. CDR3 nucleotide sequence: TGCGCCAGCAGTGAGGTGATTCTGGACAGGGGGAACCAATGGCACGAGAACACTGAAGCTTTCTTT.

This chain links TRBV27 with TRBJ2-1; 8 bases match TRBD1. Germline CDR1 MNHEY, CDR2 SMNVEV (reference sequence). CDR3 length equals 13 residues. Trimming removed 5 bases from V and 5 bases from J; junction bases left unmatched: 2. This chain's CDR3 is CASSPGGNNEQFF. The CDR3 bases are TGTGCCAGCAGTCCAGGGGGCAACAATGAGCAGTTCTTC.

V usage is TRBV24-1 and J usage is TRBJ1-5; weak D call: TRBD1 (6 bases). Germline V gene lookup returns CDR1 KGHDR and CDR2 SFDVKD. Between the trimmed V and J ends, which lost 12 bases and 6 bases, there was a span of 14 bases. This CDR3 contains 12 residues. The CDR3 DNA is TGTGCCGCGGCGACAGGCGGTCAGCCCCAGCATTTT. This translates into CAAATGGQPQHF.

V usage is TRBV4-1 and J usage is TRBJ2-5, with 11 positions matching TRBD1. Germline V lookup: CDR1 MGHRA, CDR2 YSYEKL. The junction had 1 base not matched to a gene; V was cut back by 0 bases and J by 4 bases. The CDR3 contains 15 residues. Written as DNA, the CDR3 is TGCGCCAGCAGCCAAGAAGGGACAGGGGGAGAGACCCAGTACTTC. This sequence encodes CASSQEGTGGETQYF.